Below, 9 T cell receptor beta chains from the same sample are listed, as sequenced in a study of beta chain features in type 1 diabetes. cDNA synthesis used the whole RNA isolate, giving expressed TCRB sequences. Assay: immunoSEQ multiplex PCR; the TCRdb copy retains only in-frame clones and omits some. Of around 250,000 clones listed, around 13% are singletons. These receptors' targets are unknown. Study-wide results and caveats: Type 1 diabetes patients had TCRB CDR3s that were shorter (moderately but significantly so) in all four CD4+ subsets.

The material sequenced was naive CD4+ T cells from blood. Receptors originate from a man aged 25 to 40 with type 1 diabetes.

This clone turned up a few times. The gene calls are TRBV30 and TRBJ2-5; D may be TRBD1 (5 bases). There are 13 residues in the CDR3. Germline V gives CDR1 GTSNPN, CDR2 SVGIG (reference sequence). V was pared by 3 bases and J by 3 bases, with 11 bases between. Here the CDR3 DNA reads TGTGCCTGGAGCTTCGACAGAAAAGAGACCCAGTACTTC. Translating gives CAWSFDRKETQYF.

This clone turned up a few times. The chain is built from TRBV30 and TRBJ1-5; 11 bases agree with TRBD1. Looked up from germline, CDR1 is GTSNPN and CDR2 is SVGIG (reference sequence). V lost 4 bases and J lost 7; bases outside the gene matches: 6. The CDR3 sequence is 14 residues long. The CDR3 region is CAWTGQGAGQPQHF. The CDR3, as DNA: TGTGCCTGGACTGGACAGGGGGCCGGACAGCCCCAGCATTTT.

The chain is built from TRBV7-6 and TRBJ2-7; 8 bases line up with TRBD1. Germline V gene data show CDR1 as SGHVS and CDR2 as FNYEAQ. The trim removed 1 base at V and 6 bases at J, leaving 8 bases unmatched. The CDR3 runs 15 residues. The CDR3: CASSLEGQGRVEQYF. The CDR3, as DNA: TGTGCCAGCAGCTTAGAAGGACAGGGCAGGGTCGAGCAGTACTTC.

This clone was counted only a few times. The chain links TRBV11-2 to TRBJ2-7; D gene unclear. V gave up 0 bases and J gave up 2 bases, with 2 bases separating them. Looked up from germline, CDR1 is SGHAT and CDR2 is FQNNGV. The CDR3 is 12 amino acids. CDR3 amino acids: CASSLDAYEQYF. CDR3 sequence (DNA): TGTGCCAGCAGCTTAGACGCCTACGAGCAGTACTTC.

For this clone: Within the sample, other DNA sequences also encode this same CDR3. The gene calls are TRBV6-5 and TRBJ1-1, with TRBD1 matching 8 bases. This CDR3 comprises 14 residues. V gave up 2 bases and J gave up 5 bases; unmatched junction bases: 4. Per germline, CDR1 MNHEY and CDR2 SVGAGI. In nucleotides, the CDR3 is TGTGCCAGCAGTTACGGCACAGGGGGGACTGAAGCTTTCTTT. This codes for CASSYGTGGTEAFF.

This clone has only a few counts. The chain recombines TRBV11-2 with TRBJ2-7, with TRBD1 matching over 9 bases. This CDR3 spans 15 amino acids. J was trimmed by 1 base and V by 3 bases; bases with no gene match: 4. Germline V gene sequence: CDR1 SGHAT, CDR2 FQNNGV. CDR3: CASSFRQGVSYEQYF. DNA for the CDR3: TGTGCCAGCAGCTTCCGACAGGGGGTTTCCTACGAGCAGTACTTC.

The CDR3 nucleotides read TGTGCCAGCAGCCCCCAGACGGGAGAGACCCAGTACTTC. Encoded protein: CASSPQTGETQYF. This chain connects TRBV7-9 to TRBJ2-5; D gene uncertain. This CDR3 is built from 13 residues. Germline values: CDR1 SEHNR, CDR2 FQNEAQ (reference sequence). With 5 bases removed from V and 4 bases from J, the gap between germline ends came to 11 bases.

This clone was observed a handful of times. CDR3 residues: CASSSIGTASASQPQHF. The CDR3 region has the DNA TGTGCCAGCAGCTCTATTGGGACAGCCTCCGCGAGTCAGCCCCAGCATTTT. The chain is built from TRBV7-8 and TRBJ1-5, with TRBD1 identical over 7 bases. The ends lost 4 bases at V and 6 bases at J; junction bases unmatched: 15. Germline V gene data show CDR1 as SGHVS and CDR2 as FQNEAQ. The CDR3 contains 17 residues.

This clone was counted only a few times. The chain employs TRBV29-1 and TRBJ1-1, with TRBD1 identical over 9 bases. Germline V gene lookup returns CDR1 SQVTM and CDR2 ANQGSEA. This CDR3 comprises 13 residues. J lost 4 bases, V lost 5 bases, and 5 bases had no gene match. The CDR3, as DNA: TGCAGCGTTTCTAAGGACAGGGGCACTGAAGCTTTCTTT. Its translation: CSVSKDRGTEAFF. The full variable domain, with the rest looked up from reference TRBV29-1 and TRBJ1-1, is SAVISQKPSRDICQRGTSLTIQCQVDSQVTMMFWYRQQPGQSLTLIATANQGSEATYESGFVIDKFPISRPNLTFSTLTVSNMSPEDSSIYLCSVSKDRGTEAFFGQGTRLTVV.